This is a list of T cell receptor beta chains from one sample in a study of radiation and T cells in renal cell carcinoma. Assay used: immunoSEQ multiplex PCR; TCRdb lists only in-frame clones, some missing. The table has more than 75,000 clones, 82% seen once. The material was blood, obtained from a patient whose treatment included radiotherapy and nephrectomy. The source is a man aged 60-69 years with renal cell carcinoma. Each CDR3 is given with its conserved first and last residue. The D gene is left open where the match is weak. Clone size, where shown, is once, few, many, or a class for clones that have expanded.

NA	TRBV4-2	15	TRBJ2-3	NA	CASSQVGAATDTQYF	TGTGCCAGCAGCCAAGTTGGGGCTGCCACAGATACGCAGTATTTT
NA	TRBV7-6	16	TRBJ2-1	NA	CASSLEQNRFRGPQFF	TGTGCCAGCAGCTTAGAGCAGAATCGTTTCCGGGGGCCTCAGTTCTTC
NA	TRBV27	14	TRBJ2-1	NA	CASSRDLRYNEQFF	TGTGCCAGCAGCCGGGACTTGCGATACAATGAGCAGTTCTTC
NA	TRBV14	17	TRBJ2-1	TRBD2	CASSQGVPSGRSDEQFF	TGTGCCAGCAGCCAAGGAGTTCCTAGCGGGAGGTCTGATGAGCAGTTCTTC
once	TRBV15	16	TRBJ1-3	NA	CATSRAEGFAGNTIYF	TGTGCCACCAGCAGAGCTGAGGGATTCGCTGGAAACACCATATATTTT
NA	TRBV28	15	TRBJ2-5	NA	CASTSQLPYQETQYF	TGTGCCAGCACCTCACAACTCCCTTACCAAGAGACCCAGTACTTC
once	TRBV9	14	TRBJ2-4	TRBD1	CASSVTGGLDIQYF	TGTGCCAGCAGCGTGACAGGGGGATTGGACATTCAGTACTTC
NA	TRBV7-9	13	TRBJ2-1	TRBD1	CASSFRYGTGPFF	TGTGCCAGCAGCTTCCGATACGGGACAGGGCCGTTCTTC
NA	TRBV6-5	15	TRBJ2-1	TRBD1	CASSAPGTGKAEQFF	TGTGCCAGCAGTGCCCCGGGGACAGGGAAGGCTGAGCAGTTCTTC
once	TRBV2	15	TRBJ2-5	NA	CASSRGPTLRETQYF	TGTGCCAGCAGTAGGGGACCAACGCTCCGGGAGACCCAGTACTTC
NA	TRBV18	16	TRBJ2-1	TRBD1	CASSPRRQGSYNEQFF	TGTGCCAGCTCACCACGGAGACAGGGGTCCTACAATGAGCAGTTCTTC
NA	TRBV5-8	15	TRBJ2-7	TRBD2	CASRGGTASSYEQYF	TGTGCCAGCAGGGGGGGGACGGCGAGCTCCTACGAGCAGTACTTC
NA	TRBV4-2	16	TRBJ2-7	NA	CASSQGPQAGLNEQYF	TGTGCCAGCAGCCAAGGGCCCCAGGCGGGGTTGAACGAGCAGTACTTC
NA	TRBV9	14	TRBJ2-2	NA	CASSLALNTGELFF	TGTGCCAGCAGCCTAGCCTTAAACACCGGGGAGCTGTTTTTT
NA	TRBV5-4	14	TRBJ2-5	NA	CASSFYRMEETQYF	TGTGCCAGCAGCTTTTACAGGATGGAAGAGACCCAGTACTTC
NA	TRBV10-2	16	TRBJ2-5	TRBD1	CASSGEGTGKGETQYF	TGCGCCAGCAGTGGGGAGGGGACAGGGAAAGGGGAGACCCAGTACTTC
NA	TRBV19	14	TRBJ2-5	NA	CASSAGLLMETQYF	TGTGCCAGTAGTGCAGGACTGTTAATGGAGACCCAGTACTTC
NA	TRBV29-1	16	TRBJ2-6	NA	CSVEDPALGGANVLTF	TGCAGCGTTGAAGACCCAGCCCTGGGAGGGGCCAACGTCCTGACTTTC
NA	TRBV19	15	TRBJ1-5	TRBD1	CASSKAPGGSQPQHF	TGTGCCAGTAGTAAGGCCCCAGGGGGATCACAGCCCCAGCATTTT
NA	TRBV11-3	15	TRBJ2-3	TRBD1	CASSQDRGRGDTQYF	TGTGCCAGCAGCCAAGACAGGGGGCGAGGGGATACGCAGTATTTT
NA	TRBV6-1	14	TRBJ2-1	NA	CASRRPQGNNEQFF	TGTGCCAGCAGACGACCTCAAGGAAACAATGAGCAGTTCTTC
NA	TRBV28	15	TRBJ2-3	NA	CASIPPTGAPDTQYF	TGTGCCAGCATCCCTCCAACGGGGGCGCCGGATACGCAGTATTTT
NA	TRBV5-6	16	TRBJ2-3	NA	CASSLRRLIRTDTQYF	TGTGCCAGCAGCTTGCGCCGGTTGATTCGGACAGATACGCAGTATTTT
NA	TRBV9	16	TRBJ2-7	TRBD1	CASSPGRRQGVHEQYF	TGTGCCAGCAGCCCCGGCCGGCGACAGGGGGTCCACGAGCAGTACTTC
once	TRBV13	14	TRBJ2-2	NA	CASRRLANTGELFF	TGTGCCAGCAGGCGACTAGCGAACACCGGGGAGCTGTTTTTT
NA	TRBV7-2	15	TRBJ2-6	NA	CASSPGVSGANVLTF	TGTGCCAGCAGCCCGGGGGTGTCTGGGGCCAACGTCCTGACTTTC
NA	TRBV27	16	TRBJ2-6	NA	CASSLSVPSGANVLTF	TGTGCCAGCAGTTTATCGGTACCCTCTGGGGCCAACGTCCTGACTTTC
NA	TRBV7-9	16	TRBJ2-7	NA	CASSLSWTEIPYEQYF	TGTGCCAGCAGCTTATCTTGGACAGAGATCCCCTACGAGCAGTACTTC
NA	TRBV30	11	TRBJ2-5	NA	CAWSSPETQYF	TGTGCCTGGAGTTCCCCTGAGACCCAGTACTTC
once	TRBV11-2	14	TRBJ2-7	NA	CASSLPEGSYEQYF	TGTGCCAGCAGCTTACCAGAGGGCTCCTACGAGCAGTACTTC
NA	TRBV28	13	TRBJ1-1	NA	CATTGRVGTEAFF	TGTGCCACCACCGGTAGGGTTGGCACTGAAGCTTTCTTT
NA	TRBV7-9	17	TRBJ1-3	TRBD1	CASSPRGDRASGNTIYF	TGTGCCAGCAGCCCCCGCGGAGACAGGGCATCCGGAAACACCATATATTTT
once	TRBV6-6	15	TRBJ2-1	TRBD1	CASNPGTGLYNEQFF	TGTGCCAGCAACCCCGGGACAGGGCTCTACAATGAGCAGTTCTTC
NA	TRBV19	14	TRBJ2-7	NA	CASSIMGAAYEQYF	TGTGCCAGTAGTATAATGGGGGCCGCCTACGAGCAGTACTTC
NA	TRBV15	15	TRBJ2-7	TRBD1	CATSRVTGAAYEQYF	TGTGCCACCAGCAGAGTGACAGGGGCCGCCTACGAGCAGTACTTC
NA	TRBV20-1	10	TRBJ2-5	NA	CSARDETQYF	TGCAGTGCTAGAGATGAGACCCAGTACTTC
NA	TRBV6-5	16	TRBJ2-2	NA	CASSSKGGDPTGELFF	TGTGCCAGCAGTTCTAAAGGGGGGGACCCTACCGGGGAGCTGTTTTTT
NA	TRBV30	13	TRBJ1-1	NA	CAWSRRGLTEAFF	TGTGCCTGGAGCCGTAGGGGGTTGACCGAAGCTTTCTTT
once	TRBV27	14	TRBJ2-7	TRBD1	CASSYFQGAYEQYF	TGTGCCAGCAGTTATTTCCAGGGGGCCTACGAGCAGTACTTC
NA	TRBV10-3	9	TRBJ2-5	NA	CATEETQYF	TGTGCCACGGAAGAGACCCAGTACTTC
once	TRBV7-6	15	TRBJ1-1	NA	CASSLEDRRTTEAFF	TGTGCCAGCAGCTTAGAAGACAGGAGGACTACTGAAGCTTTCTTT
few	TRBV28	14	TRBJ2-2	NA	CASSSSDVTGELFF	TGTGCCAGCAGTTCAAGCGACGTTACCGGGGAGCTGTTTTTT
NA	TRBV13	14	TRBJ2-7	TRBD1	CASSIGQDFYEQYF	TGTGCCAGCAGCATCGGACAGGACTTCTACGAGCAGTACTTC